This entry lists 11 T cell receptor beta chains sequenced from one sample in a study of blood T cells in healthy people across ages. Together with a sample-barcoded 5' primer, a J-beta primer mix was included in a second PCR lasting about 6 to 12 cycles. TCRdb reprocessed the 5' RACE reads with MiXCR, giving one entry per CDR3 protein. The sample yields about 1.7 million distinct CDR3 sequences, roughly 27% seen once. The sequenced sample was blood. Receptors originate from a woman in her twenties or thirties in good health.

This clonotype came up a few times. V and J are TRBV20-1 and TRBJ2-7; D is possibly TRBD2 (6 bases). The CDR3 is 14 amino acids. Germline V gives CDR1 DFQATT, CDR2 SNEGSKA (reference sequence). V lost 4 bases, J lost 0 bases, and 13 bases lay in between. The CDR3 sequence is CSANSGTGSYEQYF. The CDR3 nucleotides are TGCAGTGCTAACTCCGGGACTGGCTCCTACGAGCAGTACTTC.

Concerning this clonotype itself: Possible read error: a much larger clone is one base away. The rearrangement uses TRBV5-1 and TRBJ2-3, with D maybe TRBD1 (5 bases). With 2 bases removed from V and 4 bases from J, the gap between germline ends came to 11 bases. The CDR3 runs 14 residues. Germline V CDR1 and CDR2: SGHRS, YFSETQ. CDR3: CASSLGEIADTQYF. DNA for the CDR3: TGCGCCAGCAGCTTAGGGGAAATCGCAGATACGCAGTATTTT.

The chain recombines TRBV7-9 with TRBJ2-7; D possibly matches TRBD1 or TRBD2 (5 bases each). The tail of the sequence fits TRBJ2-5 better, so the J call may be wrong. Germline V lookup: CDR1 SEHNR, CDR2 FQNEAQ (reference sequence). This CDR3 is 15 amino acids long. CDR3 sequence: CASSPTGTPQETQYF. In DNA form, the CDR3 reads TGTGCCAGCAGCCCCACCGGGACGCCTCAAGAGACCCAGTACTTC.

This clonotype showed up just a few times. The CDR3 DNA follows: TGTGCCAGCAGCCTCGTCGGGGAGAATGAGCAGTTCTTC. Residues: CASSLVGENEQFF. The V and J genes are TRBV5-6 and TRBJ2-1; maybe TRBD2 (5 bases). Trimming stripped 4 bases from V and 7 bases from J, with 12 bases between. CDR1 is SGHDT, CDR2 YYEEEE, per germline. The CDR3 loop spans 13 amino acids.

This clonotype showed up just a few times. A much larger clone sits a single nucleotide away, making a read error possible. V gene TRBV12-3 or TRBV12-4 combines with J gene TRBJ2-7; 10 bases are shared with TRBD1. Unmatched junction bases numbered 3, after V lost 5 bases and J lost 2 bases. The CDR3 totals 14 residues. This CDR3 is CASSTDRGTYEQYF. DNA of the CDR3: TGTGCCAGCAGTACGGACAGGGGGACCTACGAGCAGTACTTC.

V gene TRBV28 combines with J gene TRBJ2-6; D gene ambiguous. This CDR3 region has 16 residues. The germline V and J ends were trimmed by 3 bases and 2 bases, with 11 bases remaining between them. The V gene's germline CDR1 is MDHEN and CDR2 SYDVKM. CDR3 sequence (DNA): TGTGCCAGCAGTTTGCCCCCCCCGGCTGGGGCCAACGTCCTGACTTTC. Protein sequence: CASSLPPPAGANVLTF. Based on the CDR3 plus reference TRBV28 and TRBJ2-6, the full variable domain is DVKVTQSSRYLVKRTGEKVFLECVQDMDHENMFWYRQDPGLGLRLIYFSYDVKMKEKGDIPEGYSVSREKKERFSLILESASTNQTSMYLCASSLPPPAGANVLTFGAGSRLTVL.

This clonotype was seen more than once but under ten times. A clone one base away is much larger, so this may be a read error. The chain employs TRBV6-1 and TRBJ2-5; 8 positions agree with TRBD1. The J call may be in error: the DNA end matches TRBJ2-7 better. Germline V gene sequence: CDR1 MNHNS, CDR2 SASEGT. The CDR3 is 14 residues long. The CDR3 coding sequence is TGTGCCGGCAGTGTGAGGCGGGACAGGTACGAGCAGTACTTC. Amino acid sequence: CAGSVRRDRYEQYF.

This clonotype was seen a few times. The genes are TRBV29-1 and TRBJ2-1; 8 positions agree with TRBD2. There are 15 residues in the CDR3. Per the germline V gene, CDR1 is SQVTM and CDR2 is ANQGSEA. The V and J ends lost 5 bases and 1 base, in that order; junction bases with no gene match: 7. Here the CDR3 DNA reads TGCAGCGTTCTAAACAGACTAGCGTCCTACAATGAGCAGTTCTTC. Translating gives CSVLNRLASYNEQFF.

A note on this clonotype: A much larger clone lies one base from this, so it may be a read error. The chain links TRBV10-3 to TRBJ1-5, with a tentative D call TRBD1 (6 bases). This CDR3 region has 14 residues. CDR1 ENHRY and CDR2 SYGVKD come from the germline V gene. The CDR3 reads CVISEGTPLQPQHF. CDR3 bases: TGTGTCATCAGTGAGGGGACACCCCTTCAGCCCCAGCATTTT.

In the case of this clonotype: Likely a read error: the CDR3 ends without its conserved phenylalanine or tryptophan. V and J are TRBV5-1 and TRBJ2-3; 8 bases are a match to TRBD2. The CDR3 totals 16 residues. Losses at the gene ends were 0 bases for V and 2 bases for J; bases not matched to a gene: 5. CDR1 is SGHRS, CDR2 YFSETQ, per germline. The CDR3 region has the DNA TGCGCCAGCAGCTTGGGAATAGCGGGGTCCACAGATACGCAGTATTTG. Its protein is CASSLGIAGSTDTQYL.

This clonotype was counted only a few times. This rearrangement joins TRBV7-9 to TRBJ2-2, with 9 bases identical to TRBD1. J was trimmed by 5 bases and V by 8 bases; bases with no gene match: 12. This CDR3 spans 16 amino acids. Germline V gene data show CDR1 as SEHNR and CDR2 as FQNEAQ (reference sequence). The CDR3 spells CASRPSRDRVTGELFF. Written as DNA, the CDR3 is TGTGCCAGCCGCCCGTCCCGGGACAGGGTGACCGGGGAGCTGTTTTTT.